Only one count was recorded for the clone carrying this T cell receptor beta chain. Antigen unknown. The data were taken from a study of brain metastases from non-small cell lung cancer. Overall study results and limits: Paired brain metastases and primary tumors largely shared TCR repertoires.

Measured with immunoSEQ multiplex PCR; TCRdb has only the in-frame clones, and not every one. The sample shows around 1,400 clones, about 85% of them seen only once. In germline, CDR1 is SGHRS, CDR2 YFSETQ. The CDR3 has 16 amino acids. Germline trimming cut 4 bases from V and 4 bases from J; bases unmatched to any gene: 6. The V call is TRBV5-1, the J call TRBJ2-3; 13 bases are a match to TRBD2. The sequence came from a donor at least 40 years old with non-small cell lung cancer. The specimen sequenced was tissue from a brain metastasis. CDR3 sequence reads: CASSLRTSGSPDTQYF. The CDR3 DNA sequence: TGCGCCAGCAGCCTGCGGACTAGCGGGAGTCCAGATACGCAGTATTTT.